This passage covers 5 T cell receptor beta chains from one sample sequenced in a study of cytomegalovirus exposure and HLA in healthy donors (dated 2017 in TCRdb). The method was the immunoSEQ multiplex PCR assay. For the multiplex PCR, a mixture combining 60 forward primers for TCR Vbeta segments and 13 reverse primers for TCR Jbeta segments was used. What TCRdb holds here is the immuneACCESS table cut down to in-frame rearrangements. Part of the clones is not present; checked against another copy, under half of the missing clones reflect an unresolved V gene, and the others are unexplained. A total of some 100,000 clones appear in this sample, about 80% of them only once. Clones ranked in the top ten supply 4.5% to 5% of the sample. The material sequenced was PBMCs. The receptors shown here come from a man aged 45-65 years in good health and CMV-seropositive.

V and J are TRBV28 and TRBJ2-6; 9 bases align to TRBD1. There are 16 residues in the CDR3. Unmatched junction bases numbered 6, after V lost 7 bases and J lost 2 bases. Germline V gene sequence: CDR1 MDHEN, CDR2 SYDVKM. CDR3 nucleotides: TGTGCCAGCACGACAGGGGGTCCCCCTGGGGCCAACGTCCTGACTTTC. Amino acid sequence: CASTTGGPPGANVLTF.

V usage is TRBV6-1 and J usage is TRBJ2-4; 10 nucleotides line up with TRBD2. Germline lookup yields CDR1 MNHNS and CDR2 SASEGT. There are 15 residues in the CDR3. Trimming at V came to 6 bases and at J to 1 base, leaving 3 bases not matched to a gene. This CDR3 is CASRSGGEAKNIQYF. CDR3 nucleotide sequence: TGTGCCAGCAGGAGCGGGGGGGAGGCCAAAAACATTCAGTACTTC.

The chain combines TRBV7-6 with TRBJ2-1; a weak D match, TRBD1 (6 bases). Germline lookup yields CDR1 SGHVS and CDR2 FNYEAQ. V lost 1 base and J lost 9, with 13 bases in between. The CDR3 sequence is 14 residues long. In DNA, the CDR3 is TGTGCCAGCAGCTTAGAGGGGGAAAGAGGTGAGCAGTTCTTC. As protein: CASSLEGERGEQFF.

The V call is TRBV10-3, the J call TRBJ1-1; weak D call: TRBD1 (5 bases). V was cut by 7 bases and J by 4 bases, with 13 bases left in between. CDR3 length equals 13 residues. Germline CDR1 ENHRY, CDR2 SYGVKD. The chain's CDR3 is CAITAREGTEAFF. CDR3 DNA: TGTGCCATCACGGCCAGGGAGGGCACTGAAGCTTTCTTT.

The chain recombines TRBV28 with TRBJ1-2; D may be TRBD1 (5 bases). Germline CDR1 and CDR2: MDHEN and SYDVKM. V was pared by 5 bases and J by 2 bases, with 9 bases between. The CDR3 totals 13 residues. CDR3 protein: CASSTGSNYGYTF. DNA of the CDR3: TGTGCCAGCAGTACAGGATCAAACTATGGCTACACCTTC.